The clone carrying this T cell receptor beta chain has only a few counts. Its antigen remains unknown. Genomic DNA from unsorted samples was obtained from around 88 million PBMCs (per sample). This sample is part of a study of shared clonotypes between healthy human individuals. Study findings and constraints: Few donors restricted represented genetic and exposure-history diversity.

The method was immunoSEQ multiplex PCR; TCRdb's version includes in-frame clones alone and lacks a portion of them. The table shows about 510,000 clones, with approximately 79% occurring only once. This CDR3 is 13 amino acids long. In germline, CDR1 is GTSNPN, CDR2 SVGIG (reference sequence). The trim removed 0 bases at V and 7 bases at J, leaving 4 bases unmatched. The specimen was PBMCs. The sequence came from a woman aged 40 to 55 in good health. Some clones in this sample may be carry-over from other donors' samples. This chain joins TRBV30 and TRBJ1-2; 8 bases agree with TRBD1. The CDR3 nucleotides are TGTGCCTGGAGTGTACAGGGGGGTGGTGGCTACACCTTC. The encoded protein is CAWSVQGGGGYTF.